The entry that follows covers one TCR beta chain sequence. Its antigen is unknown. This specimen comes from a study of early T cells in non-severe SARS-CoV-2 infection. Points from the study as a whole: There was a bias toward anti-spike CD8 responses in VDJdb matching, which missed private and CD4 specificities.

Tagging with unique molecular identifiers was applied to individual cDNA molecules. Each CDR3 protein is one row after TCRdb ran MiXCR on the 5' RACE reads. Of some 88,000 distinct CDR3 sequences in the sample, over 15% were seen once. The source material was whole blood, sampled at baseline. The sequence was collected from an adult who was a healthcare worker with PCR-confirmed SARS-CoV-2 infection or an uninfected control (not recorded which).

The DNA of the CDR3 is TGTGCCAGCAGTTCCCAAGGTCTCGAGCAGTACTTC. Translation: CASSSQGLEQYF. The J gene is TRBJ2-7, the V gene TRBV28; D gene ambiguous. The V end lost 4 bases, the J end lost 6 bases, and 10 bases lay between the germline ends. Germline CDR1 reads MDHEN; CDR2 reads SYDVKM. This CDR3 is 12 amino acids long.